This entry lists 30 T cell receptor beta chains sequenced from one sample in a study of blood T cell repertoires in COVID-19. Sequencing was performed with immunoSEQ multiplex PCR; in TCRdb, only in-frame clones are kept and a portion is missing. The sample has about 72,000 clones; under 95% are singletons. Specimen: peripheral blood. The receptors here all came from a human donor in a cohort sampled during active COVID-19.

The V gene is TRBV7-9, the J gene TRBJ2-1; possible D gene TRBD2, 6 bases. Germline lookup yields CDR1 SEHNR and CDR2 FQNEAQ (reference sequence). Trimming removed 1 base from V and 6 bases from J, with 7 bases in between. The CDR3 spans 13 residues. The CDR3 sequence is CASSLETSNEQFF. The CDR3 DNA is TGTGCCAGCAGCTTAGAGACTAGCAATGAGCAGTTCTTC.

Here the CDR3 reads CASSRDSMTEAFF. DNA of the CDR3: TGTGCCAGCAGCCGGGACAGCATGACTGAAGCTTTCTTT. The chain carries TRBV6-6 and TRBJ1-1; TRBD1 aligns across 7 bases. CDR1 and CDR2 (germline): MNHNY, SVGAGI (reference sequence). This CDR3 is 13 amino acids long. The V and J ends lost 6 bases and 5 bases, in that order; junction bases with no gene match: 6.

As DNA, the CDR3 is TGTGCCATCAGTGGGGCAGGGGGCCAGAACTATGGCTACACCTTC. Encoded protein: CAISGAGGQNYGYTF. The V gene is TRBV10-3, the J gene TRBJ1-2; 8 bases line up with TRBD1. The J segment lost 2 bases and the V segment lost 4 bases, leaving 6 bases of the junction unmatched. CDR3 size: 15 residues. Germline loops: CDR1 ENHRY, CDR2 SYGVKD.

The J gene is TRBJ1-2, the V gene TRBV27; D gene ambiguous. This CDR3 spans 13 amino acids. V dropped 2 bases and J dropped 0 bases, with 4 bases sitting between them. Germline V gene lookup returns CDR1 MNHEY and CDR2 SMNVEV (reference sequence). CDR3 in DNA: TGTGCCAGCAGTTTACAGGCTAACTATGGCTACACCTTC. Translated: CASSLQANYGYTF.

V usage is TRBV5-1 and J usage is TRBJ1-5; unclear D gene. Germline V gene lookup returns CDR1 SGHRS and CDR2 YFSETQ. V was pared by 1 base and J by 1 base, with 9 bases between. The CDR3 is 15 residues long. CDR3 loop: CASSLRPGSNQPQHF. The CDR3, as DNA: TGCGCCAGCAGCTTGAGGCCGGGGAGCAATCAGCCCCAGCATTTT.

This clone was recorded only once. This rearrangement joins TRBV3-1 (or the pseudogene TRBV3-2) to TRBJ2-3; perhaps TRBD2 as D (6 bases). The V and J ends lost 3 bases and 1 base respectively, with 17 bases between them. This CDR3 has 17 amino acids. Germline loops: CDR1 LGHDT, CDR2 YNNKEL (reference sequence). CDR3 residues: CASSQRAGPGGTDTQYF. CDR3 in DNA: TGTGCCAGCAGCCAGAGGGCGGGTCCGGGGGGCACAGATACGCAGTATTTT.

The V call is TRBV7-3, the J call TRBJ2-1, with TRBD2 identical over 13 bases. Per germline, CDR1 SGHTA and CDR2 FQGTGA. The CDR3 loop spans 16 amino acids. V lost 0 bases to trimming and J lost 8 bases; unmatched junction nucleotides: 4. The CDR3 DNA is TGTGCCAGCAGCTTAACGGGGACTAGCGGGAACCATGAGCAGTTCTTC. This encodes CASSLTGTSGNHEQFF.

The gene calls are TRBV3-1 (or the pseudogene TRBV3-2) and TRBJ2-5; the match to TRBD1 covers 8 bases. V gave up 3 bases and J gave up 3 bases; unmatched junction bases: 3. This CDR3 has 14 residues. Germline values: CDR1 LGHDT, CDR2 YNNKEL (reference sequence). This chain's CDR3 is CASSQATGEETQYF. The CDR3 DNA reads as TGTGCCAGCAGCCAGGCGACAGGGGAAGAGACCCAGTACTTC.

The chain joins TRBV3-1 (or the pseudogene TRBV3-2) to TRBJ2-1; no clear D. CDR1 is LGHDT and CDR2 is YNNKEL in the germline V gene (reference sequence). V was trimmed by 4 bases and J by 8 bases, leaving 9 bases between them. CDR3 length: 12 amino acids. The CDR3 sequence is CASSPRVDEQFF. The CDR3 nucleotides are TGTGCCAGCAGCCCTAGAGTAGATGAGCAGTTCTTC.

This clone has just one count. The CDR3 reads CASSFDRAQDTQYF. The DNA for the CDR3 is TGTGCCAGCAGCTTCGACAGGGCGCAAGATACGCAGTATTTT. V usage is TRBV9 and J usage is TRBJ2-3; 7 nucleotides align to TRBD1. The CDR3 loop spans 14 amino acids. Trimming at V came to 4 bases and at J to 5 bases, leaving 7 bases not matched to a gene. Germline assignment: CDR1 SGDLS and CDR2 YYNGEE.

DNA for the CDR3: TGTGCCAGCAGTTACAACCCCGGGACTTACGGCGGGGAGCTGTTTTTT. The encoded protein is CASSYNPGTYGGELFF. The chain uses TRBV6-5 and TRBJ2-2; D is perhaps TRBD2 (6 bases). The germline gives CDR1 MNHEY, CDR2 SVGAGI. The V end was cut by 2 bases, the J end by 7 bases, with 17 bases between. This CDR3 contains 16 residues.

CDR3 coding DNA: TGTGCCAGCAGCCCCCGGGGGACGGAGTGGCCCCAGCATTTT. Its protein product is CASSPRGTEWPQHF. The chain combines TRBV7-9 with TRBJ1-5; D might be TRBD1 (5 bases). The CDR3 loop spans 14 amino acids. Per the germline V gene, CDR1 is SEHNR and CDR2 is FQNEAQ (reference sequence). Trimming removed 5 bases from V and 9 bases from J, with 17 bases in between.

This chain connects TRBV30 to TRBJ2-3; a weak D match, TRBD1 (5 bases). V was trimmed by 0 bases and J by 3 bases, leaving 13 bases between them. CDR3 length: 15 residues. The germline gives CDR1 GTSNPN, CDR2 SVGIG (reference sequence). The CDR3 protein is CAWSVTIPGTDTQYF. In DNA form, the CDR3 reads TGTGCCTGGAGTGTAACTATTCCAGGGACAGATACGCAGTATTTT.

This clone was counted between two and nine times. The CDR3 spells CASSQGRGGAQPQHF. In DNA, the CDR3 is TGCGCCAGCAGCCAAGGCCGCGGAGGGGCTCAGCCCCAGCATTTT. The rearrangement uses TRBV4-3 and TRBJ1-5, with D possibly being TRBD1 (5 bases). Trimming pared 1 base from V and 6 bases from J, leaving 13 bases between. Germline V lookup: CDR1 LGHNA, CDR2 YSLEER. CDR3 size: 15 residues.

The chain is built from TRBV9 and TRBJ2-1, with 7 positions matching TRBD2. CDR3 length: 13 amino acids. Germline CDR1 reads SGDLS; CDR2 reads YYNGEE. The V and J ends lost 4 bases and 7 bases, in that order; junction bases with no gene match: 5. In nucleotides, the CDR3 is TGTGCCAGCAGCCCCGGGGGGAAGAATGAGCAGTTCTTC. Translated, it gives CASSPGGKNEQFF.

This sequence joins TRBV10-3 and TRBJ2-7; 10 bases fit TRBD1. Per the germline V gene, CDR1 is ENHRY and CDR2 is SYGVKD. This CDR3 has 16 amino acids. Trimming removed 0 bases from V and 0 bases from J; junction bases left unmatched: 2. CDR3 residues: CAISESRTGGSYEQYF. CDR3 DNA sequence: TGTGCCATCAGTGAGTCCAGGACAGGGGGCTCCTACGAGCAGTACTTC.

This clone was recorded once. This chain joins TRBV25-1 and TRBJ2-7, with D possibly matching TRBD1 (8 bases). The germline CDR1 and CDR2 sequences are MGHDK and SYGVNS. Trimming left V 5 bases short and J 4 bases short, with 21 bases between. There are 16 residues in the CDR3. DNA for the CDR3: TGTGCCAGCAGTTCTACACGGACAGGGAGGGTATACGAGCAGTACTTC. Translated, it gives CASSSTRTGRVYEQYF.

The chain recombines TRBV29-1 with TRBJ2-1; 7 bases are a match to TRBD1. The germline V gene has CDR1 SQVTM and CDR2 ANQGSEA. The junction had 2 bases not matched to a gene; V was cut back by 1 base and J by 8 bases. The CDR3 is made up of 12 amino acids. The CDR3 nucleotides are TGCAGCGTTGAAGGGCAGGGGGATGAGCAGTTCTTC. Residues: CSVEGQGDEQFF.

This sequence joins TRBV6-6 and TRBJ1-2; 8 bases fit TRBD1. The CDR3 spans 12 residues. The trim removed 6 bases at V and 8 bases at J, leaving 5 bases unmatched. Germline CDR1 is MNHNY and CDR2 is SVGAGI (reference sequence). The CDR3 is CASRPDRVGYTF. CDR3 sequence (DNA): TGTGCCAGCAGACCGGACAGGGTCGGCTACACCTTC.

This sequence joins TRBV7-8 and TRBJ2-7, with a weak D call TRBD2 (7 bases). V shed 6 bases and J shed 4 bases, with 13 bases lying between them. There are 13 residues in the CDR3. CDR1 and CDR2 (germline): SGHVS, FQNEAQ. The CDR3 DNA follows: TGTGCCAGCAGTTCGGGGGGCCGGTACGAGCAGTACTTC. Translating gives CASSSGGRYEQYF.

The chain employs TRBV30 and TRBJ2-5, with TRBD2 identical over 8 bases. The length of the CDR3 is 14 residues. Germline lookup yields CDR1 GTSNPN and CDR2 SVGIG (reference sequence). V was pared by 2 bases and J by 4 bases, with 6 bases of the junction left unmatched. The CDR3 region is CAWSPGLARETQYF. The CDR3 DNA follows: TGTGCCTGGAGTCCCGGACTAGCCAGAGAGACCCAGTACTTC.

The V and J genes are TRBV19 and TRBJ2-3; 7 nucleotides align to TRBD1. The CDR3 spans 14 residues. V lost 6 bases and J lost 1; bases outside the gene matches: 4. Germline CDR1 reads LNHDA; CDR2 reads SQIVND (reference sequence). The CDR3 region is CASSNTGGTDTQYF. CDR3 DNA sequence: TGTGCCAGTAGCAACACAGGGGGCACAGATACGCAGTATTTT.

The chain employs TRBV28 and TRBJ2-7, with D perhaps matching TRBD2 (6 bases). Per germline, CDR1 MDHEN and CDR2 SYDVKM. With 8 bases removed from V and 3 bases from J, the gap between germline ends came to 17 bases. This CDR3 is 14 amino acids long. The CDR3 sequence: CASVPGGNYYEQYF. Here the CDR3 DNA reads TGTGCCAGCGTCCCCGGCGGGAACTACTACGAGCAGTACTTC.

The chain carries TRBV4-3 and TRBJ2-5, with 7 bases aligning to TRBD2. CDR1 and CDR2 from the germline V gene are LGHNA and YSLEER. The junction had 5 bases not matched to a gene; V was cut back by 0 bases and J by 1 base. The CDR3 has 16 residues. This CDR3 is CASSQDMGEGQETQYF. The CDR3 region has the DNA TGCGCCAGCAGCCAAGATATGGGGGAGGGCCAAGAGACCCAGTACTTC.

The genes are TRBV28 and TRBJ2-2; D is undetermined. The CDR3 contains 12 residues. Germline V gives CDR1 MDHEN, CDR2 SYDVKM. Deletions cut 3 bases from V and 6 bases from J, with 5 bases between. CDR3 sequence reads: CASSFSPGELFF. The DNA of the CDR3 is TGTGCCAGCAGTTTCTCTCCCGGGGAGCTGTTTTTT.

The chain couples TRBV7-9 to TRBJ2-5; 9 bases align to TRBD1. Germline V gene data show CDR1 as SEHNR and CDR2 as FQNEAQ (reference sequence). Trimming removed 5 bases from V and 3 bases from J; junction bases left unmatched: 7. The CDR3 is made up of 15 amino acids. The CDR3 region has the DNA TGTGCCAGCAGCCCTGGGACAGGGCCCGAAGAGACCCAGTACTTC. It is translated as CASSPGTGPEETQYF. Full variable domain (outside the CDR3, taken from reference TRBV7-9 and TRBJ2-5): DTGVSQNPRHKITKRGQNVTFRCDPISEHNRLYWYRQTLGQGPEFLTYFQNEAQLEKSRLLSDRFSAERPKGSFSTLEIQRTEQGDSAMYLCASSPGTGPEETQYFGPGTRLLVL.

The V and J genes are TRBV2 and TRBJ2-3; 9 nucleotides align to TRBD2. This CDR3 has 15 residues. In germline, CDR1 is SNHLY, CDR2 FYNNEI. Trimming removed 8 bases from V and 4 bases from J; junction bases left unmatched: 10. CDR3 coding DNA: TGTGCCAGCCTCCGAACAAGCGGGAGGTCAGATACGCAGTATTTT. Amino acids: CASLRTSGRSDTQYF. The full variable domain, rest sourced from reference TRBV2 and TRBJ2-3, is EPEVTQTPSHQVTQMGQEVILRCVPISNHLYFYWYRQILGQKVEFLVSFYNNEISEKSEIFDDQFSVERPDGSNFTLKIRSTKLEDSAMYFCASLRTSGRSDTQYFGPGTRLTVL.

The chain uses TRBV4-2 and TRBJ2-4; perhaps TRBD1 as D (5 bases). Germline V gene sequence: CDR1 LGHNA, CDR2 YNFKEQ. V was shortened by 0 bases and J by 3 bases, with 12 bases between the two germline ends. The CDR3 has 16 residues. Written as DNA, the CDR3 is TGTGCCAGCAGCCAAGATCTTCAGGGCGTCAAAAACATTCAGTACTTC. This translates into CASSQDLQGVKNIQYF.

The chain couples TRBV12-3 or TRBV12-4 to TRBJ1-1, with D hard to call. The CDR3 has 12 residues. Trimming cost V 3 bases and J 6 bases, with 8 bases left between them. CDR3 nucleotide sequence: TGTGCCAGCAGTTTCGGTGCACCTGAAGCTTTCTTT. Amino acids: CASSFGAPEAFF.

V and J are TRBV4-2 and TRBJ2-5, with 10 bases matching TRBD2. The length of the CDR3 is 16 residues. Germline CDR1 reads LGHNA; CDR2 reads YNFKEQ. V was pared by 1 base and J by 3 bases, with 5 bases of the junction left unmatched. The CDR3 region has the DNA TGTGCCAGCAGCCAAGTATTAGCGGGAGGCGAAGAGACCCAGTACTTC. This codes for CASSQVLAGGEETQYF.